One T cell receptor beta chain is described in this entry. These data are taken from a study of control samples from healthy donors and cancer patients. Germline values: CDR1 LGHDT, CDR2 YNNKEL (reference sequence). With 0 bases clipped from V and 9 bases from J, the junction kept 15 bases outside the gene matches. CDR3 length: 19 amino acids. Using immunoSEQ multiplex PCR, the repertoire was profiled, and TCRdb retains in-frame clones only, with some absent. Of 75,000 to 100,000 clones in the sample, roughly 92% were seen once. This receptor was identified in a human donor in good health. The donor label of this sample is uncertain. The chain combines TRBV3-1 (or the pseudogene TRBV3-2) with TRBJ2-1, with 12 bases that match TRBD2. The sequenced sample consisted of blood. CDR3 sequence: CASSQEVPLAGGPTGEQFF. The DNA of the CDR3 is TGTGCCAGCAGCCAAGAAGTCCCGCTAGCGGGGGGGCCTACTGGTGAGCAGTTCTTC.